This T cell receptor (beta chain) appears in the sequencing data of a study of T cells in Graves' hyperthyroidism and ophthalmopathy. Study at large: Sampling of peripheral blood happened at initial diagnosis, prior to any treatment.

RNA transcripts gave rise to amplified TCR beta CDR3 regions. First-round RT-PCR targeting the TCR CDR3 was performed with the HTBI primer set. TCRdb called the multiplex PCR reads again in MiXCR, with one record for every CDR3 protein. This sample has around 440,000 distinct CDR3 sequences, with approximately 14% found just once. Hyperthyroidism had been newly diagnosed in patients aged 18 to 65, and its duration was under 2 months. Uncontrolled infection, other autoimmune disease, pregnancy or lactation disqualified patients from enrolment. The source of the PBMCs was 10 ml of fresh peripheral blood. The CDR3 contains 17 residues. Trimming at V came to 6 bases and at J to 5 bases, leaving 14 bases not matched to a gene. Germline assignment: CDR1 SNHLY and CDR2 FYNNEI.

V usage is TRBV2 and J usage is TRBJ2-5; 11 bases map to TRBD2. The sequenced sample was blood. The source of this sequence is a woman younger than 30 with Graves' hyperthyroidism. The CDR3 spells CASSRPGLAGGGETQYF. In DNA form, the CDR3 reads TGTGCCAGCAGCCGACCGGGGCTAGCGGGAGGAGGGGAGACCCAGTACTTC.